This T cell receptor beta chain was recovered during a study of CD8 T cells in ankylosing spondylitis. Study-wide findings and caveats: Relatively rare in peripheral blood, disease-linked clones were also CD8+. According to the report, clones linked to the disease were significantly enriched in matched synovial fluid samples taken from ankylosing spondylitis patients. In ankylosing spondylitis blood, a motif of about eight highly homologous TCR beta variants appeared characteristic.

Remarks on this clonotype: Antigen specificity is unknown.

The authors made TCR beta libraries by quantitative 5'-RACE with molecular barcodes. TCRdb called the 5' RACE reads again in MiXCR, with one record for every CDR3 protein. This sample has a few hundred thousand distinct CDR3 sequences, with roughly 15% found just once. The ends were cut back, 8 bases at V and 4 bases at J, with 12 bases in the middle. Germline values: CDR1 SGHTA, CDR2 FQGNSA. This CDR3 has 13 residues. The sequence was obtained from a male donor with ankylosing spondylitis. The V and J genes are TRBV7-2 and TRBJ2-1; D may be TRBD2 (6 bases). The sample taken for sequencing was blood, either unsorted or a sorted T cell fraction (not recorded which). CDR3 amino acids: CASARGGYNEQFF. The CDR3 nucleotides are TGTGCCAGCGCCCGCGGAGGGTACAATGAGCAGTTCTTC.